This T cell receptor (beta chain) was sequenced for a study of T cells after yellow fever vaccination. Regarding the study as a whole: There was a small share of clonotypes that showed up in both the CD4 and CD8 compartments.

Universal primer sites and UMIs were introduced during 5'RACE template-switching synthesis of TCR cDNA. Each CDR3 protein is one row after TCRdb ran MiXCR on the 5' RACE reads. The sample includes 50,000 to 75,000 distinct CDR3 sequences, approximately 6% seen only once; the top ten take about 28%. Germline V gene lookup returns CDR1 SQVTM and CDR2 ANQGSEA. The CDR3 covers 14 residues. The V and J ends lost 4 bases and 2 bases respectively, with 14 bases between them. Sequences were derived from PBMCs, either bulk or a sorted T-cell subset (CD4+, CD8+, memory, or dextramer-sorted; not recorded which), sampled on the day of the yellow fever booster vaccination. The rearrangement uses TRBV29-1 and TRBJ1-1, with a possible D match to TRBD1 (6 bases). This receptor was taken from a man in his late teens or twenties who received the YFV17D yellow fever vaccine. The CDR3 DNA sequence: TGCAGCGTTGTAGGGGGGGCGACTAACACTGAAGCTTTCTTT. It is translated as CSVVGGATNTEAFF.